The rows below give T cell receptor beta chains drawn from one sample of a study of chemoradiotherapy in HPV16-positive cancers. Sequencing used immunoSEQ multiplex PCR; TCRdb keeps in-frame clones, though not all of them. The sample has 9,500 to 15,000 clones; around nine tenths are singletons. The specimen was blood, collected from a patient who underwent chemoradiotherapy. The source of these receptors is a human donor with HPV-associated anogenital cancer. CDR3s include the opening cysteine and the closing phenylalanine or tryptophan. The order of the fields is J gene, clone size, CDR3 length, D gene, V gene, CDR3 DNA, CDR3 protein. A D gene is named only where the DNA matches it firmly. Clone size, where shown, is once, few, many, or a class for clones that have expanded.

>TRBJ1-2|few|16|TRBD1|TRBV4-3
TGCGCCAGCAGCCAAGTACGGGACAGGACATTACATGGCTACACCTTC
CASSQVRDRTLHGYTF
>TRBJ2-7|once|11|TRBD2|TRBV4-1
TGCGCCAGCAGCTCGGGACTAGCGGAGTACTTC
CASSSGLAEYF
>TRBJ1-2|NA|13|NA|TRBV19
TGTGCCAGTAGTCACGGACCCTCGCGTGGCTACACCTTC
CASSHGPSRGYTF
>TRBJ1-6|NA|15|NA|TRBV21-1
TGTGCCAGCATCCCCTCCGGGGGCCCTAATTCACCCCTCCACTTT
CASIPSGGPNSPLHF
>TRBJ1-2|NA|12|NA|TRBV18
TGTGCCAGCTCACCACCGAACTATGGCTACACCTTC
CASSPPNYGYTF
>TRBJ2-1|NA|17|NA|TRBV15
TGTGCCACCAGCAGTCCTACCCTGGGGAGGGGGCTTAATGAGCAGTTCTTC
CATSSPTLGRGLNEQFF
>TRBJ2-7|NA|15|NA|TRBV7-8
TGTGCCAGCAGCTTACGGGAGAGGCGGAGCTACGAGCAGTACTTC
CASSLRERRSYEQYF
>TRBJ2-5|NA|12|NA|TRBV18
TGTGCCAGCTCACCAGGGTTGGAGACCCAGTACTTC
CASSPGLETQYF
>TRBJ2-2|NA|18|TRBD2|TRBV4-1
TGCGCCAGCAGCCAAGAAGCTAGCGGGGGCCCAATGACCGGGGAGCTGTTTTTT
CASSQEASGGPMTGELFF
>TRBJ2-5|once|14|NA|TRBV11-2
TGTGCCAGCAGCTTTGCAGGGTCGGGAGAGACCCAGTACTTC
CASSFAGSGETQYF
>TRBJ1-4|once|16|NA|TRBV6-1
TGTGCCAGCAGTGAAAGGGCGGGACACCTTAATGAAAAACTGTTTTTT
CASSERAGHLNEKLFF
>TRBJ2-2|NA|16|NA|TRBV4-1
TGCGCCAGCAGCCCCACAGAGTGGATAATCAGCGGGGAGCTGTTTTTT
CASSPTEWIISGELFF
>TRBJ2-7|NA|11|NA|TRBV5-1
TGCGCCAGCAGTTCAAGCTACGAGCAGTACTTC
CASSSSYEQYF
>TRBJ2-7|NA|12|TRBD2|TRBV19
TGTGCCAGTAGTATTTCGGGGGGCGAGCAGTACTTC
CASSISGGEQYF
>TRBJ2-3|NA|15|TRBD2|TRBV6-4
TGTGCCAGCAGCGGACTAGCGGGGGGGCCAGATACGCAGTATTTT
CASSGLAGGPDTQYF
>TRBJ2-1|NA|16|TRBD2|TRBV7-9
TGTGCCAGCAGCCCCCCGGGGCGGGGGGGCTACAATGAGCAGTTCTTC
CASSPPGRGGYNEQFF
>TRBJ2-7|NA|18|NA|TRBV4-1
TGCGCCAGCAGCCAAGATCTTATTTTTTCGGACCAGCCCAGGGAGCAGTACTTC
CASSQDLIFSDQPREQYF
>TRBJ2-7|NA|17|NA|TRBV4-2
TGTGCCAGCAGCCAAGGTGGGGGGCCGCTTTACCCCTACGAGCAGTACTTC
CASSQGGGPLYPYEQYF
>TRBJ1-2|NA|14|NA|TRBV6-6
TGTGCCAGCAGTAACAGACGAGCTAACTATGGCTACACCTTC
CASSNRRANYGYTF
>TRBJ2-3|NA|14|NA|TRBV5-4
TGTGCCAGCAGCTTACTAGAGGTGGGAGATACGCAGTATTTT
CASSLLEVGDTQYF
>TRBJ2-2|NA|15|TRBD2|TRBV7-9
TGTGCCAGCAGCTTTAGTAGCGGGGTGACCGGGGAGCTGTTTTTT
CASSFSSGVTGELFF
>TRBJ1-6|NA|15|TRBD1|TRBV7-9
TGTGCCAGCAGCTTTGGGGACAGGGAGTTATCACCCCTCCACTTT
CASSFGDRELSPLHF
>TRBJ1-2|once|15|NA|TRBV30
TGTGCCTGGAGTGTACTTTGGACCGCACTTGAGGGCTACACCTTC
CAWSVLWTALEGYTF
>TRBJ1-1|NA|15|TRBD1|TRBV5-1
TGCGCCAGCAGCTTTTTCGACAGGGTAGAGTCTGAAGCTTTCTTT
CASSFFDRVESEAFF
>TRBJ2-2|NA|15|NA|TRBV7-2
TGTGCCAGCAGCTTAGTGTCAAGCTACACCGGGGAGCTGTTTTTT
CASSLVSSYTGELFF
>TRBJ2-7|NA|15|NA|TRBV7-2
TGTGCCAGCAGCTGGAATGGGGGCCGCTCCTACGAGCAGTACTTC
CASSWNGGRSYEQYF
>TRBJ2-7|NA|13|NA|TRBV5-1
TGCGCCAGAACGGAGGACCGGTCCTACGAGCAGTACTTC
CARTEDRSYEQYF
>TRBJ2-7|NA|15|NA|TRBV2
TGTGCCAGCAGTGAAGAGGGGGGCAGCTCCTACGAGCAGTACTTC
CASSEEGGSSYEQYF
>TRBJ2-2|NA|15|NA|TRBV11-3
TGTGCCAGCAGCGTAAGAGGGGCAGGGACCGGGGAGCTGTTTTTT
CASSVRGAGTGELFF
>TRBJ1-1|few|13|NA|TRBV2
TGTGCCAACACCGACAACCTGAACACTGAAGCTTTCTTT
CANTDNLNTEAFF
>TRBJ1-3|NA|15|NA|TRBV6-1
TGTGCCAGCAGTGAACAGCTGGGGTCCGGAAACACCATATATTTT
CASSEQLGSGNTIYF
>TRBJ1-1|NA|14|NA|TRBV19
TGTGCCAGTATAGGGTTCTTAGCAGGGGTCAGAACTTTCTTT
CASIGFLAGVRTFF
>TRBJ2-7|NA|15|NA|TRBV7-2
TGTGCCAGCAGCCCCTATGCGGACGGGGTGGGCGAGCAGTACTTC
CASSPYADGVGEQYF
>TRBJ1-4|once|14|NA|TRBV5-1
TGCGCCAGCAGCCCCCTGGTGGGGGGAGAAAAACTGTTTTTT
CASSPLVGGEKLFF
>TRBJ1-3|NA|18|TRBD1|TRBV5-1
TGCGCCAGCAGCTTGCGCTCCGGGACAGAGTTCTCTGGAAACACCATATATTTT
CASSLRSGTEFSGNTIYF
>TRBJ1-1|NA|14|NA|TRBV19
TGTGCCAGTAGTATTCAGGCCATGAACACTGAAGCTTTCTTT
CASSIQAMNTEAFF
>TRBJ2-3|NA|17|TRBD1|TRBV5-8
TGTGCCAGCAACCCCGGTCTACAGGGGGCAGGATCAGATACGCAGTATTTT
CASNPGLQGAGSDTQYF
>TRBJ2-7|NA|13|TRBD1|TRBV11-1
TGTGCCAGCAGCTCTAGGACAGGGAACGAGCAGTACTTC
CASSSRTGNEQYF
>TRBJ2-3|NA|15|NA|TRBV28
TGTGCCAGCAGTTTAGAGACGGGGTTCACAGATACGCAGTATTTT
CASSLETGFTDTQYF
>TRBJ1-5|few|13|TRBD1|TRBV5-1
TGCGCCAGCAGCTTCGACAGGGACCAGCCCCAGCATTTT
CASSFDRDQPQHF
>TRBJ2-2|NA|16|TRBD1|TRBV18
TGTGCCAGCTCACCAGCGGGACAGGGGTCCACCGGGGAGCTGTTTTTT
CASSPAGQGSTGELFF
>TRBJ2-7|once|13|NA|TRBV2
TGTGCCAGCAGCTGGACGGATCCCTACGAGCAGTACTTC
CASSWTDPYEQYF
>TRBJ1-1|NA|14|NA|TRBV27
TGTGCCAGCAGCCTCGGACGCACGAACACTGAAGCTTTCTTT
CASSLGRTNTEAFF
>TRBJ2-1|NA|17|TRBD2|TRBV14
TGTGCCAGCAGCCAGGAAGCGGGGGGGCTACTGGGCAATGAGCAGTTCTTC
CASSQEAGGLLGNEQFF
>TRBJ1-6|NA|16|TRBD1|TRBV7-2
TGTGCCAGCAGCTTGGCAGGGACAGGGAATAATTCACCCCTCCACTTT
CASSLAGTGNNSPLHF
>TRBJ2-7|NA|13|NA|TRBV2
TGTGCCAGCAAGTACAGAGTGAACTACGAGCAGTACTTC
CASKYRVNYEQYF
>TRBJ2-5|NA|19|TRBD1|TRBV19
TGTGCCAGTAGTATTGCTGGGGGACAGGGCGGGAGTTGGCAAGAGACCCAGTACTTC
CASSIAGGQGGSWQETQYF
>TRBJ2-2|NA|17|NA|TRBV4-2
TGTGCCAGCAGCCTTCGAGGACTTGCAACGAACACCGGGGAGCTGTTTTTT
CASSLRGLATNTGELFF
>TRBJ2-3|once|13|TRBD2|TRBV29-1
TGCAGCGTTGAGAAGCGGGGGGCAGATACGCAGTATTTT
CSVEKRGADTQYF
>TRBJ1-1|NA|14|NA|TRBV6-1
TGTGCCAGCAGACTATCAGGGGTCGTCACTGAAGCTTTCTTT
CASRLSGVVTEAFF
>TRBJ1-1|few|13|NA|TRBV9
TGTGCCAGCAGCGTTAGTCAGAACACTGAAGCTTTCTTT
CASSVSQNTEAFF
>TRBJ2-7|once|12|NA|TRBV4-3
TGCGCCAGCAGCCAAGACGGGTCCGTTCGGTACTTC
CASSQDGSVRYF
>TRBJ2-4|NA|14|TRBD2|TRBV15
TGTGCCACCAGCAGAGGGGAGGGTGGAAACATTCAGTACTTC
CATSRGEGGNIQYF
>TRBJ2-7|NA|14|TRBD1|TRBV23-1
TGCGCCAGCACTCCGGGACAGGGAGACAACGAGCAGTACTTC
CASTPGQGDNEQYF